This T cell receptor beta chain was documented in a study of cytomegalovirus exposure and HLA in healthy donors. In the case of this clone: Its antigen is unknown.

Overall study findings and caveats: Cytomegalovirus status, reportedly, was diagnosed with high specificity and sensitivity by the classifier.

Primers included in the PCR were 60 Vbeta and 13 Jbeta primers. Clones were read by immunoSEQ multiplex PCR, and TCRdb kept only the in-frame ones, dropping some. The table records 150,000 to 200,000 clones, approximately 78% of them present only once. V lost 3 bases, J lost 2 bases, and 6 bases stayed unmatched. The germline gives CDR1 SGHTA, CDR2 FQGNSA. The CDR3 is made up of 16 amino acids. Healthy bone marrow donors made up the donor group. This receptor was obtained from a woman under 30 in good health and CMV-seronegative. The chain links TRBV7-2 to TRBJ2-3; the match to TRBD1 covers 9 bases. Sequenced material: PBMCs. For the CDR3, the DNA is TGTGCCAGCAGCTTGTTCCGGACAGGGGACACAGATACGCAGTATTTT. Translated, it gives CASSLFRTGDTDTQYF.